This paragraph reports one TCR beta chain. No antigen is known for it. TCRdb re-called the 5' RACE reads with MiXCR, one entry per CDR3 protein. Counted here are 70,000 to 85,000 distinct CDR3 sequences, 9% to 14% occurring once; the ten biggest clones make up approximately 2.4%. This record comes from a study of early T cells in non-severe SARS-CoV-2 infection. About the research overall: Unsorted whole-blood RNA was sequenced in bulk, leaving chains unpaired. Whole-study findings and limits: VDJdb matching, biased toward anti-spike CD8 responses, missed private and CD4 specificities.

The CDR3 is 13 residues long. Per germline, CDR1 KGHSH and CDR2 LQKENI. The ends were cut back, 4 bases at V and 6 bases at J, with 9 bases in the middle. The clonotype comes from an adult who was a healthcare worker with PCR-confirmed SARS-CoV-2 infection or an uninfected control (not recorded which). Sequenced material: whole blood. V and J are TRBV18 and TRBJ2-2; D uncertain. The CDR3 sequence: CASSLASAGELFF. CDR3 DNA: TGTGCCAGCTCACTGGCGAGTGCCGGGGAGCTGTTTTTT.